This entry lists 8 T cell receptor beta chains sequenced from one sample in a study of cytomegalovirus exposure and HLA in healthy donors. TCRdb's table, derived via immunoSEQ multiplex PCR, lists solely in-frame clones and lacks some. The sample lists 80,000 to 100,000 clones, approximately 90% occurring once. The sample taken for sequencing was PBMCs. The receptors come from a woman aged 25 to 45 in good health and CMV-seronegative.

This chain links TRBV5-4 with TRBJ2-7, with TRBD1 matching over 7 bases. V lost 1 base to trimming and J lost 3 bases; unmatched junction nucleotides: 1. The CDR3 is 13 amino acids. Germline values: CDR1 SGHNT, CDR2 YYREEE (reference sequence). The CDR3 loop reads CASSLRDSYEQYF. The CDR3 DNA follows: TGTGCCAGCAGCTTGCGGGACAGCTACGAGCAGTACTTC.

This chain joins TRBV9 and TRBJ2-7; 7 bases line up with TRBD1. Per germline, CDR1 SGDLS and CDR2 YYNGEE. J was trimmed by 0 bases and V by 0 bases; bases with no gene match: 3. CDR3 length: 15 amino acids. CDR3 sequence: CASSVDRDSSYEQYF. In DNA, the CDR3 is TGTGCCAGCAGCGTAGATCGGGACAGCTCCTACGAGCAGTACTTC. Supplemented by reference TRBV9 and TRBJ2-7, the full variable domain reads DSGVTQTPKHLITATGQRVTLRCSPRSGDLSVYWYQQSLDQGLQFLIQYYNGEERAKGNILERFSAQQFPDLHSELNLSSLELGDSALYFCASSVDRDSSYEQYFGPGTRLTVT.

The chain joins TRBV6-1 to TRBJ2-7; the D gene is possibly TRBD2 (6 bases). This CDR3 region has 14 residues. CDR1 is MNHNS, CDR2 SASEGT, per germline. The CDR3 sequence: CVPWGGVNSYEQYF. CDR3 DNA sequence: TGTGTCCCATGGGGCGGGGTCAACTCCTACGAGCAGTACTTC.

The J gene is TRBJ1-5, the V gene TRBV5-1, with a weak D call TRBD1 (5 bases). The germline gives CDR1 SGHRS, CDR2 YFSETQ. CDR3 length: 16 residues. V was pared by 0 bases and J by 4 bases, with 14 bases between. CDR3 nucleotides: TGCGCCAGCAGCTTGGATGGCAGGGTAGGAAATCAGCCCCAGCATTTT. This sequence encodes CASSLDGRVGNQPQHF.

The V call is TRBV5-4, the J call TRBJ2-5; 15 positions agree with TRBD2. V lost 0 bases and J lost 4; bases outside the gene matches: 1. The CDR3 covers 16 residues. Per the germline V gene, CDR1 is SGHNT and CDR2 is YYREEE (reference sequence). DNA of the CDR3: TGTGCCAGCAGCTTGGGGACTAGCGGGAGGGGAGAGACCCAGTACTTC. It is translated as CASSLGTSGRGETQYF.

The chain's CDR3 is CASSWFPSPKERVSSGYTF. The CDR3 DNA follows: TGTGCCAGCAGCTGGTTCCCTTCACCTAAAGAGAGGGTGAGCTCTGGCTACACCTTC. The chain couples TRBV11-2 to TRBJ1-2; D remains unclear. The germline CDR1 and CDR2 sequences are SGHAT and FQNNGV. V was shortened by 4 bases and J by 7 bases, with 31 bases between the two germline ends. The CDR3 sequence is 19 residues long.

This sequence joins TRBV2 and TRBJ1-2, with 9 positions matching TRBD1. The V and J ends lost 4 bases and 2 bases, in that order; junction bases with no gene match: 5. The CDR3 runs 15 residues. The germline V gene has CDR1 SNHLY and CDR2 FYNNEI. The CDR3: CASSVDRGGNYGYTF. For the CDR3, the DNA is TGTGCCAGCAGTGTGGACAGGGGAGGAAACTATGGCTACACCTTC.

The chain is built from TRBV19 and TRBJ1-5; D is perhaps TRBD1 (5 bases). This CDR3 has 14 residues. The ends were cut back, 4 bases at V and 6 bases at J, with 13 bases in the middle. Germline V gene sequence: CDR1 LNHDA, CDR2 SQIVND (reference sequence). The chain's CDR3 is CASSNQGYGQPQHF. The CDR3 coding sequence is TGTGCCAGTAGTAATCAGGGATACGGTCAGCCCCAGCATTTT.